A selection of T cell receptor beta chains follows, all from one sample in a study of blood T cell repertoires in COVID-19. Clones were sequenced by immunoSEQ multiplex PCR, and TCRdb holds only the in-frame ones, with some missing. The data contain some 300,000 clones, around four fifths of them seen just once; the ten biggest clones take up around 3.9%. What was sequenced was peripheral blood. The receptors were gathered from a woman aged 45 to 65 with active or convalescent COVID-19. CDR3s include the opening cysteine and the closing phenylalanine or tryptophan. The order of the fields is D gene, V gene, J gene, clone size, CDR3 protein, CDR3 DNA. D genes are given only for firm matches. Part of the rows lack a size; the others show once, few, many or a class for expanded clones.

D: -; V: TRBV2; J: TRBJ1-6; size: -; CDR3: CASSEAETAGIHF; DNA: TGTGCCAGCAGTGAAGCTGAGACGGCGGGCATCCACTTT
D: -; V: TRBV28; J: TRBJ1-3; size: -; CDR3: CASSLRGISGNTIYF; DNA: TGTGCCAGCAGCCTAAGGGGTATTTCTGGAAACACCATATATTTT
D: -; V: TRBV19; J: TRBJ1-1; size: -; CDR3: CASGKGFMNTEAFF; DNA: TGTGCCAGTGGGAAGGGGTTTATGAACACTGAAGCTTTCTTT
D: TRBD2; V: TRBV29-1; J: TRBJ2-1; size: few; CDR3: CSVGAGGPNNEQFF; DNA: TGCAGCGTTGGGGCGGGAGGGCCTAACAATGAGCAGTTCTTC
D: TRBD2; V: TRBV2; J: TRBJ2-7; size: once; CDR3: CASSEARRGRNEQYF; DNA: TGTGCCAGCAGTGAAGCGCGGCGGGGGAGGAACGAGCAGTACTTC
D: -; V: TRBV18; J: TRBJ1-1; size: -; CDR3: CASSQSQVNTEAFF; DNA: TGTGCCAGCTCACAGAGTCAGGTGAACACTGAAGCTTTCTTT
D: TRBD1; V: TRBV6-6; J: TRBJ1-1; size: -; CDR3: CASSPRQGTEAFF; DNA: TGTGCCAGCAGCCCCCGACAGGGCACTGAAGCTTTCTTT
D: -; V: TRBV19; J: TRBJ2-7; size: -; CDR3: CASSIGDLGEQYF; DNA: TGTGCCAGTAGTATTGGTGATCTCGGCGAGCAGTACTTC
D: -; V: TRBV27; J: TRBJ1-2; size: -; CDR3: CASSLAPSVNHGYTF; DNA: TGTGCCAGCAGTTTGGCCCCCTCTGTCAATCATGGCTACACCTTC
D: -; V: TRBV5-6; J: TRBJ1-6; size: -; CDR3: CASSLRAGEAPLHF; DNA: TGTGCCAGCAGCTTGCGGGCTGGGGAGGCACCCCTCCACTTT
D: TRBD2; V: TRBV5-6; J: TRBJ2-7; size: -; CDR3: CASSVLLAGGFEQYF; DNA: TGTGCCAGCAGCGTGCTACTAGCGGGAGGGTTCGAGCAGTACTTC
D: TRBD2; V: TRBV18; J: TRBJ2-6; size: -; CDR3: CASSPPWGGHLSGANVLTF; DNA: TGTGCCAGCTCACCACCGTGGGGAGGGCACCTATCTGGGGCCAACGTCCTGACTTTC